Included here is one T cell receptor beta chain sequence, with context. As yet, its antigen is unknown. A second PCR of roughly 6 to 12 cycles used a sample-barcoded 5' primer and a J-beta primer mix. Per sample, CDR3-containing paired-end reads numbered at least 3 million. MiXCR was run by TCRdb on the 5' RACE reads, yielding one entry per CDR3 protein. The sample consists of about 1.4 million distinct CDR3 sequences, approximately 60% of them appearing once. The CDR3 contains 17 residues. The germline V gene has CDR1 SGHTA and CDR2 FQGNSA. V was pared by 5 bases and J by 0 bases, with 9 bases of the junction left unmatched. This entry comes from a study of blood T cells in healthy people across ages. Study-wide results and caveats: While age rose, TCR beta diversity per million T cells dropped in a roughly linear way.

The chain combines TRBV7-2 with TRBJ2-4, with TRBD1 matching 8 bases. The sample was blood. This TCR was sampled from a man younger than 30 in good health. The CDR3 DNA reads TGTGCCAGCAGCGCCATAGGACAGGGTTTAGCCAAAAACATTCAGTACTTC. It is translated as CASSAIGQGLAKNIQYF.